This T cell receptor (beta chain) was documented in a study of OX40 agonist ivuxolimab in advanced cancers. Only in-frame clones appear in the TCRdb table, and some are missing; sequencing was by immunoSEQ multiplex PCR. The table includes tens of thousands of clones, around nine tenths detected once. Whole-study findings and limits: Not determined was the antigen specificity of the expanded peripheral T cells.

The germline V gene encodes CDR1 LNHDA and CDR2 SQIVND (reference sequence). The CDR3 runs to 14 residues. The ends were cut back, 3 bases at V and 2 bases at J, with 11 bases in the middle. With regard to this clone: As yet, its antigen is unknown.

The sample was CD4+ or CD8+ T cells sorted from blood, taken in a trial of the OX40 agonist ivuxolimab. The sequence derives from an adult with an advanced solid tumor such as melanoma, head and neck, liver or kidney cancer. The rearrangement uses TRBV19 and TRBJ2-7; D perhaps matches TRBD2 (6 bases). CDR3 coding DNA: TGTGCCAGTAGTATGGGGGACTGGGCCTACGAGCAGTACTTC. Amino acid sequence: CASSMGDWAYEQYF.